This T cell receptor (beta chain) was obtained from a study of PD-1 blockade in mismatch repair-deficient tumors. Germline-derived CDR1 and CDR2 are LNHDA and SQIVND (reference sequence). There are 17 residues in the CDR3. The germline V and J ends were trimmed by 4 bases and 6 bases, with 22 bases remaining between them. Three pembrolizumab responders had their TCRs sequenced. Only in-frame clones appear in the TCRdb table, and some are missing; sequencing was by immunoSEQ multiplex PCR. The table records some 120,000 clones, more than 70% of them present only once. The chain links TRBV19 to TRBJ2-1; a possible D gene is TRBD2 (5 bases). The sequence derives from an adult with mismatch repair-deficient cancer. The starting material was peripheral blood, obtained 72 weeks after starting pembrolizumab. This CDR3 is CASSNPGFGGPFNEQFF. In nucleotides, the CDR3 is TGTGCCAGTAGTAACCCAGGTTTCGGAGGACCCTTCAATGAGCAGTTCTTC.